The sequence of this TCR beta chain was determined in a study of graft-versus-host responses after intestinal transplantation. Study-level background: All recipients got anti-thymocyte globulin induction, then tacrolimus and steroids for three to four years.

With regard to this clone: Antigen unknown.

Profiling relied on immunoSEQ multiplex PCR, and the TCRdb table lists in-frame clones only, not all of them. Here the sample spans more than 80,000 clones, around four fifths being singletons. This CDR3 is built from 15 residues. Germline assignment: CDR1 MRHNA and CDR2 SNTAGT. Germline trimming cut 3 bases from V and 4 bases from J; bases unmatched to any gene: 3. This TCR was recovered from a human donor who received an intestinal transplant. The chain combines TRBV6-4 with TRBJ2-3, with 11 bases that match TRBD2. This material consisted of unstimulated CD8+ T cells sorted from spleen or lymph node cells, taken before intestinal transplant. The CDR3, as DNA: TGTGCCAGCAGTGAAGGTAGCGGGAGGGCAGATACGCAGTATTTT. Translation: CASSEGSGRADTQYF.